Listed below are T cell receptor beta chains from one sample, sequenced in a study of shared clonotypes between healthy human individuals. Assay used: immunoSEQ multiplex PCR; TCRdb lists only in-frame clones, some missing. The sample has approximately 2.1 million clones, approximately 93% seen once. The sample taken for sequencing was naive CD4+ T cells from PBMCs. The receptors here all came from a man aged 18 to 30 in good health. Some clones in this sample may be carry-over from other donors' samples. Both conserved end residues are part of each CDR3. Fields, in order: CDR3 length, J gene, V gene, CDR3 protein.

cdr3_length: 14
j_call: TRBJ1-4
v_call: TRBV7-2
cdr3_aa: CASSPGQTNEKLFF

cdr3_length: 14
j_call: TRBJ2-4
v_call: TRBV19
cdr3_aa: CASSMGDFVAIQYF

cdr3_length: 15
j_call: TRBJ2-3
v_call: TRBV5-6
cdr3_aa: CASSLEVAGLDTQYF

cdr3_length: 17
j_call: TRBJ1-5
v_call: TRBV27
cdr3_aa: CASSLSHEAPGGGPQHF

cdr3_length: 14
j_call: TRBJ2-7
v_call: TRBV6-1
cdr3_aa: CASKPERVSYEQYF

cdr3_length: 16
j_call: TRBJ1-5
v_call: TRBV18
cdr3_aa: CASSPLGTFSNQPQHF

cdr3_length: 15
j_call: TRBJ2-7
v_call: TRBV5-1
cdr3_aa: CASSSPGTLAYEQYF

cdr3_length: 14
j_call: TRBJ2-3
v_call: TRBV6-5
cdr3_aa: CASKTSGSTDTQYF

cdr3_length: 14
j_call: TRBJ2-5
v_call: TRBV2
cdr3_aa: CACRPGLAEETQYF

cdr3_length: 14
j_call: TRBJ2-7
v_call: TRBV5-1
cdr3_aa: CASSPAGLTGEQYF

cdr3_length: 17
j_call: TRBJ2-5
v_call: TRBV18
cdr3_aa: CASSPLSEREGQETQYF

cdr3_length: 15
j_call: TRBJ1-4
v_call: TRBV4-3
cdr3_aa: CASGQQQGAGEKLFF

cdr3_length: 14
j_call: TRBJ1-3
v_call: TRBV6-1
cdr3_aa: CASNVDSSGNTIYF

cdr3_length: 16
j_call: TRBJ2-7
v_call: TRBV5-1
cdr3_aa: CASSPPGTGASYEQYF

cdr3_length: 15
j_call: TRBJ2-3
v_call: TRBV27
cdr3_aa: CASSIWTGGTDTQYF

cdr3_length: 18
j_call: TRBJ2-3
v_call: TRBV13
cdr3_aa: CASSLGPLAGSRGDTQYF

cdr3_length: 13
j_call: TRBJ1-1
v_call: TRBV5-1
cdr3_aa: CASSLVGFTEAFF

cdr3_length: 11
j_call: TRBJ1-2
v_call: TRBV28
cdr3_aa: CASTSARGYTF

cdr3_length: 15
j_call: TRBJ1-2
v_call: TRBV25-1
cdr3_aa: CASSDSGPGGYGYTF

cdr3_length: 13
j_call: TRBJ2-7
v_call: TRBV7-2
cdr3_aa: CASSSRASYEQYF

cdr3_length: 14
j_call: TRBJ2-7
v_call: TRBV6-6
cdr3_aa: CASSYTLTTGEQYF

cdr3_length: 15
j_call: TRBJ2-7
v_call: TRBV7-9
cdr3_aa: CASSLGRGTQDEQYF

cdr3_length: 14
j_call: TRBJ2-5
v_call: TRBV27
cdr3_aa: CASSFTTGGLTQYF